Below, one T cell receptor (beta chain) is given with its context. There are many counts of this clonotype. Its antigen specificity is not known. Qualities for individual bases were not recorded, and no much larger clone is one base off. Ficoll-Paque density gradient centrifugation was used to isolate PBMCs. This specimen belongs to a study of T-cell memory formation after mild COVID-19 (dated by TCRdb to the early 2020s). Broadly, across the study: TCR sequence clusters from the two donors were found to be largely donor specific. In a couple of donors, T-cell clones that expanded and contracted after mild COVID-19 were followed by sequencing TCRalpha and TCRbeta repertoires longitudinally. The cohort was made up of two young adult volunteers, one female and one male, who were previously healthy.

On the study overall, not on this receptor specifically: Clones that contracted from day 15 to 85 showed balanced CD4/CD8 phenotypes, whereas a second wave of clones that expanded from day 15 to 37 leaned towards CD4+. Contracting CD4+ clones were located mainly in the CM and EM memory subsets, whereas CD8+ clones were found to be enriched in EMRA. The study included only a couple of mild cases, and larger cohorts that include severe cases with pre-infection samples were judged to be necessary. The detection of some responding clones in pre-infection memory suggests that pre-existing cross-reactive memory T cells joined the SARS-CoV-2 response. SARS-CoV-2 specificity of the second-wave clones peaking on day 37 was not confirmed.

TCRdb records Illumina NovaSeq 6000 as the sequencer. TCRalpha and TCRbeta cDNA libraries were built by 5'RACE with constant-segment primers, adding sample barcodes and unique molecular identifiers. RNA was extracted from every sample with Trizol reagent. Library amplification was performed in two PCR steps, and a second sample barcode and Illumina TruSeq adapters were introduced in the second step. The libraries were sequenced on an Illumina NovaSeq using 2 x 150 bp paired-end reads. In the original analysis: Demultiplexing of reads and collapsing into UMI-guided consensus sequences were performed with migec v1.2.7. With mixcr v2.1.11, UMI consensuses were aligned to TRA and TRB V and J templates and assembled into clonotypes. Expanded or contracted clonotypes were those called significant by both edgeR and NoisET, with noise models trained on biological replicates. For edgeR calls, the cutoffs were a false discovery rate-adjusted p below 0.01 and a log2 fold-change threshold of 1. As an exploratory analysis of dynamics, PCA with hierarchical clustering was applied to max-normalized trajectories of the 1000 most abundant clonotypes. The CD4 or CD8 phenotype of responding clones was assigned using the separately sequenced CD4+ and CD8+ repertoires. TCRdb passed the public sequencing reads through fastp at Q25 and MiXCR, retaining productive beta sequences. Duplicate CDR3 protein sequences are folded into a single record with the most common DNA and genes. The V and J calls reflect TCRdb's pipeline rather than the authors' work. This sample holds 120,000 to 150,000 distinct CDR3 sequences; over 6% were observed only once. Just over 2% of the sample goes to the ten largest clones.

Taken from cysteine to phenylalanine, the CDR3 has 12 residues. Solely the CDR3 DNA is kept, with 36 bases framed from the first base. The germline V gene supplies CDR1 SGHRS and CDR2 YFSETQ. V is pared back by 4 bases and J by 0 bases, with 3 bases lying between the germline termini. Sequencing input: PBMCs or a T cell subset sorted from them (not recorded which). The chain joins TRBV5-1 to TRBJ2-3, with the D gene not confidently named. This receptor was obtained from an adult woman who had mild COVID-19 (a few samples of this study predate the infection). The sample titles of this study are shuffled in the database, so cell type and time point are left out; the donor was told from shared clones. Read as DNA, the sequence is TGCGCCAGCAGCGTAAGCACAGATACGCAGTATTTT. Protein translation: CASSVSTDTQYF.